A selection of T cell receptor beta chains follows, all from one sample in a study of cytomegalovirus exposure and HLA in healthy donors. Produced via immunoSEQ multiplex PCR; TCRdb's table is partial and in-frame only. The sample carries 200,000 to 300,000 clones, less than 90% recorded once. Sequenced material: PBMCs. The receptors come from a man between 18 and 35 years old in good health and CMV-seropositive. Both conserved end residues are trimmed from each CDR3. Fields, in order: J gene, CDR3 length, V gene, CDR3 protein.

j_gene: TRBJ2-1; len: 13; v_gene: TRBV27; CDR3aa: ASSSSGGSYNEQF
j_gene: TRBJ1-1; len: 12; v_gene: TRBV7-2; CDR3aa: ASSYQGQGSEAF
j_gene: TRBJ1-5; len: 13; v_gene: TRBV6-6; CDR3aa: ASRASTGMYQPQH
j_gene: TRBJ2-7; len: 13; v_gene: TRBV4-1; CDR3aa: ASSQIGGRLYEQY
j_gene: TRBJ1-3; len: 13; v_gene: TRBV5-1; CDR3aa: ASSLEYQGGNTIY
j_gene: TRBJ2-2; len: 14; v_gene: TRBV27; CDR3aa: ASKIQGTSNTGELF
j_gene: TRBJ2-1; len: 14; v_gene: TRBV18; CDR3aa: ASSRGTESSYNEQF
j_gene: TRBJ2-5; len: 11; v_gene: TRBV6-6; CDR3aa: ASSGPGGETQY
j_gene: TRBJ2-7; len: 12; v_gene: TRBV7-2; CDR3aa: ASSFQGGSYEQY
j_gene: TRBJ2-2; len: 14; v_gene: TRBV5-5; CDR3aa: ASSLTWGGRIGELF
j_gene: TRBJ2-7; len: 10; v_gene: TRBV30; CDR3aa: AWSQVVGEQY
j_gene: TRBJ2-1; len: 12; v_gene: TRBV10-3; CDR3aa: ATARLGGYNEQF
j_gene: TRBJ2-5; len: 12; v_gene: TRBV30; CDR3aa: AWSVRDRGETQY
j_gene: TRBJ2-7; len: 12; v_gene: TRBV6-1; CDR3aa: ASSPSGESGEQY
j_gene: TRBJ2-7; len: 13; v_gene: TRBV5-4; CDR3aa: ASSLAVDRVDEQY
j_gene: TRBJ2-1; len: 15; v_gene: TRBV19; CDR3aa: ASSIVKGLAGEGEQF
j_gene: TRBJ2-7; len: 10; v_gene: TRBV10-2; CDR3aa: ASSEVRLGEY
j_gene: TRBJ2-7; len: 11; v_gene: TRBV5-1; CDR3aa: ASSPVATYEQY
j_gene: TRBJ1-5; len: 11; v_gene: TRBV6-5; CDR3aa: ASNPGGNQPQH
j_gene: TRBJ1-3; len: 12; v_gene: TRBV10-3; CDR3aa: AISPRGDENTIY
j_gene: TRBJ2-5; len: 13; v_gene: TRBV5-1; CDR3aa: ASSATTGYQETQY
j_gene: TRBJ1-1; len: 12; v_gene: TRBV7-2; CDR3aa: ASSPEGAHTEAF
j_gene: TRBJ2-7; len: 13; v_gene: TRBV7-6; CDR3aa: ASSLAAGQDYEQY
j_gene: TRBJ1-5; len: 15; v_gene: TRBV28; CDR3aa: ASSFADSPRANQPQH
j_gene: TRBJ2-1; len: 14; v_gene: TRBV6-4; CDR3aa: ASSVGEAGGYNEQF
j_gene: TRBJ1-2; len: 9; v_gene: TRBV28; CDR3aa: ASSFHGGYT
j_gene: TRBJ2-7; len: 12; v_gene: TRBV18; CDR3aa: ASSPRLAGSEQY
j_gene: TRBJ1-2; len: 13; v_gene: TRBV9; CDR3aa: ASSLSPTGSYGYT
j_gene: TRBJ2-2; len: 10; v_gene: TRBV29-1; CDR3aa: SVELWAGELF
j_gene: TRBJ1-2; len: 10; v_gene: TRBV2; CDR3aa: ASHPANYGYT
j_gene: TRBJ1-1; len: 12; v_gene: TRBV2; CDR3aa: ASSEVLRGTEAF
j_gene: TRBJ1-2; len: 11; v_gene: TRBV5-4; CDR3aa: ASSLGGEDGYT
j_gene: TRBJ1-5; len: 16; v_gene: TRBV6-1; CDR3aa: ASSDASTWTGLNQPQH
j_gene: TRBJ1-2; len: 15; v_gene: TRBV4-3; CDR3aa: ASSQGNREGGPYGYT
j_gene: TRBJ1-5; len: 13; v_gene: TRBV18; CDR3aa: ASSPGQGTDQPQH
j_gene: TRBJ2-2; len: 12; v_gene: TRBV6-4; CDR3aa: ASSDGFFTGELF
j_gene: TRBJ2-7; len: 12; v_gene: TRBV30; CDR3aa: AWSRGPRGYEQY
j_gene: TRBJ2-7; len: 9; v_gene: TRBV2; CDR3aa: ASSPGTYQY
j_gene: TRBJ2-1; len: 13; v_gene: TRBV6-1; CDR3aa: ASSEEPGLINEQF
j_gene: TRBJ2-7; len: 13; v_gene: TRBV2; CDR3aa: ASSEEREGPHEQY
j_gene: TRBJ2-1; len: 13; v_gene: TRBV4-1; CDR3aa: ASSQEGAGRNEQF
j_gene: TRBJ1-3; len: 14; v_gene: TRBV28; CDR3aa: ASLPRTGDSGNTIY
j_gene: TRBJ2-7; len: 14; v_gene: TRBV28; CDR3aa: ASSFQLHQRSYEQY